The clone carrying this T cell receptor (beta chain) was observed a few times. Its specificity is unknown. J gave up 8 bases and V 8 bases, and 7 bases lay outside the gene matches. Germline V CDR1 and CDR2: DFQATT, SNEGSKA (reference sequence). This CDR3 has 12 residues. The data were obtained in a study of post-analysis software for immune sequencing data. Study in general: Relapsing-remitting, secondary progressive and progressive-relapsing courses of multiple sclerosis were included. Overall study findings and caveats: About five TRBV segments were more frequent in patients than controls; TRBV5-6, TRBV5-1 and TRBV20-1 belonged to this group. F measure showed strong co-clustering of same-batch samples. Compared with controls, patients showed significantly lower normalized Chao1 diversity.

TCR beta cDNA libraries included unique molecular identifiers. Each CDR3 protein gets one entry after TCRdb re-called the PCR reads with MiXCR. Among about 820,000 distinct CDR3 sequences listed, roughly 50% were seen once. The chain recombines TRBV20-1 with TRBJ2-1, with 9 bases that match TRBD2. The sequenced material came from blood. The origin of this receptor is a girl aged 10 to 17 with multiple sclerosis. The DNA of the CDR3 is TGCAGTTCCAGCGGGAGGCGCGATGAGCAGTTCTTC. Protein: CSSSGRRDEQFF.